The subject of this entry is one TCR beta chain. Its target antigen remains unknown. The sample holds no much larger clone one base away, and base qualities are not on file. This sample is part of a study of vaccination effects on CD4 cells after COVID-19 (dated 2022 in TCRdb). In terms of the full investigation: Participants received two doses of either the BNT162b2 or the mRNA-1273 mRNA SARS-CoV-2 vaccine. The study compared SARS-CoV-2 spike-specific CD4+ TCR repertoires before and after mRNA vaccination in COVID-19 convalescent patients and infection-naive vaccine recipients. A total of more than 8 COVID-19 convalescent patients and a handful of SARS-CoV-2-naive healthy vaccine recipients were included in the full study. Cultures from other donors in the study were sequenced using the Oncomine TCR Beta short-read assay on an Illumina iSeq 100.

Library preparation employed the immunoSEQ multiplex PCR assay. DNA from the cultured, isolated CD4+ T cells was subjected to TCR beta CDR3 sequencing. In the source study's methods: Non-productive TCR sequences were discarded, and reads were trimmed to the CDR3 region, with only CDR3s of 7 or more amino acids retained. The MANAFEST web app was used to identify antigen-specific clonotypes by comparing expansion in peptide wells with expansion in reference cultures. To be called positive, a clone needed expansion at FDR<0.05 compared with the reference and with all other wells, an odds ratio greater than 5, and a frequency greater than 0.1% in two replicate wells. A clonotype was called cross-reactive if it was significantly expanded both in SARS-CoV-2 spike wells and in at least one common cold coronavirus spike condition. CDR3 similarity was assessed by Levenshtein distance using the stringdist R package, and unrooted trees were constructed with ape in R 3.6.1. Imported from immuneACCESS, the table was reduced by TCRdb to in-frame sequences with V and J called. These copies leave out some clones; in studies compared against another copy, an unresolved V gene accounts for under half, and the cause of the remainder is not known. V and J calls and clone size are those listed in that table; D and trimming were worked out from the DNA. Recorded for this sample are about 22,000 clones; approximately 70% of them occurred a single time. Approximately 12% of the sample is in the top ten clones.

Trimming leaves V shorter by 3 bases and J shorter by 1 base, with the junction holding 3 bases beyond the gene matches. From the cysteine up to the phenylalanine, the CDR3 has a length of 15 residues. CDR3 DNA only is kept here, 45 bases in frame from base 1. According to the germline V gene (reference sequence), CDR1 reads LGHDT and CDR2 reads YNNKEL. In the ViraFEST assay, PBMC were stimulated with viral peptide pools, and TCR sequencing was then used to find antigen-specific CD4+ T cell clonotypes based on their expansion. After around ten days of culture, CD4+ T cells were isolated with the EasySep CD4+ T cell isolation kit. Healthy vaccine recipients had no prior SARS-CoV-2 infection, confirmed by negative nucleocapsid antibodies before and after vaccination. A few million PBMC per well were cultured with about 9.6 ug/ml peptides in IMDM containing 5% human AB serum, around 9.7 IU/ml IL-2 and gentamicin. Half of the culture medium was replaced with fresh IL-2-containing medium on days 3 and 7. Unless noted otherwise, every peptide stimulation condition was grown in triplicate wells. PBMC were separated from whole blood using Ficoll-Paque Plus gradient centrifugation and were then either cryopreserved at -140C or used fresh. The spike proteins of SARS-CoV-2 and of the common cold coronaviruses HCoV-NL63, HCoV-OC43 and HCoV-229E were spanned by overlapping peptide pools. The QIAamp micro DNA kit was used to extract genomic DNA from the cultured CD4+ T cells.

General conclusions and limits of the study: Among healthy vaccine recipients, nearly all vaccine-induced clones were SARS-CoV-2 mono-reactive, and only 1 of 255 was cross-reactive with common cold coronaviruses. Limitations of the study were the small number of convalescent patients and the absence of early post-infection timepoints. At late post-vaccination timepoints, both infection-induced and vaccine-induced clones showed marked clonal contraction, consistent with waning T cell responses.

The receptor was derived from a human donor who received a COVID-19 vaccine. This specimen was CD4+ T cells from PBMCs cultured with HCoV-229E spike peptides, taken before COVID-19 vaccination. This specimen's cell subset or site label, interpreted: HCoV-229E spike overlapping peptide pool stimulation. The chain employs TRBV3-1 (or the pseudogene TRBV3-2) and TRBJ2-7; TRBD2 matches 10 bases in the middle. The nucleotide sequence reads as follows: TGTGCCAGCAGCCACGAAGCGGGAGGGTCCTACGAGCAGTACTTC. Its protein product is CASSHEAGGSYEQYF.